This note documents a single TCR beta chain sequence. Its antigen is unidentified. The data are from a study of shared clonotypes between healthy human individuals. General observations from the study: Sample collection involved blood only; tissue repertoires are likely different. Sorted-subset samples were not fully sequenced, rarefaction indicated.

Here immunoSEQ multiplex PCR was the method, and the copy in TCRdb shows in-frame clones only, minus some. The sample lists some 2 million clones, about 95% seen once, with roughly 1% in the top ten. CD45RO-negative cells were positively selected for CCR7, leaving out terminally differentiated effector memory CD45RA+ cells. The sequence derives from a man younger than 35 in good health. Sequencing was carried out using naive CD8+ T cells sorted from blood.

CDR3 in amino acids: CASSAIGGSNTEAFF. The CDR3 bases are TGTGCCAGCAGCGCGATAGGGGGCTCGAACACTGAAGCTTTCTTT. The chain has TRBV7-6 and TRBJ1-1; 7 nucleotides agree with TRBD1. Trimming cost V 5 bases and J 1 base; bases outside gene matches: 7. The CDR3 has 15 residues. The V gene's germline CDR1 is SGHVS and CDR2 FNYEAQ.